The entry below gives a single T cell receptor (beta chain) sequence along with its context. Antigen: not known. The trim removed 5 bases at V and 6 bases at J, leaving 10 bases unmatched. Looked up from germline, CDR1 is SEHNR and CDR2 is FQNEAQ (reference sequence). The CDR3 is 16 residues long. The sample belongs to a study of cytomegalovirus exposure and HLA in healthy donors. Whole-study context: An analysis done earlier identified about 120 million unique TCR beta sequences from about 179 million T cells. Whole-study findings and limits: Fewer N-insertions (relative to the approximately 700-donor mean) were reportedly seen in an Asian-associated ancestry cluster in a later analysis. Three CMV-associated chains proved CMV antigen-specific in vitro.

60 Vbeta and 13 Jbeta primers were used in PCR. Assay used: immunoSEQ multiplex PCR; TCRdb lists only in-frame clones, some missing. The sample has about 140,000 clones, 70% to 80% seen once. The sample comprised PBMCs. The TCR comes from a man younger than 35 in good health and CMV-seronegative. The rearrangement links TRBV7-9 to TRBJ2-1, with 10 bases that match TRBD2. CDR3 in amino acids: CASSPPIAGGGNEQFF. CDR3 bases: TGTGCCAGCAGCCCACCCATAGCGGGAGGCGGCAATGAGCAGTTCTTC.